What follows are 20 T cell receptor beta chains derived from one specimen sequenced in a study of Graves' ophthalmopathy and Graves' hyperthyroidism. For repertoire sequencing, the TCR beta CDR3 regions were amplified from RNA transcripts. HTBI primers served in a first-round RT-PCR, which a second-round multiplex PCR followed. TCRdb reprocessed the multiplex PCR reads with MiXCR, giving one entry per CDR3 protein. In the table there are roughly 230,000 distinct CDR3 sequences, roughly a fifth of which are singletons. The material sequenced was peripheral blood. These receptors came from a woman aged 45 to 65 with Graves' ophthalmopathy.

This clonotype was seen many times. The chain combines TRBV9 with TRBJ2-7; D is perhaps TRBD1 (6 bases). This CDR3 spans 14 amino acids. V was clipped by 0 bases and J by 3 bases, with 10 bases between them. The germline V gene encodes CDR1 SGDLS and CDR2 YYNGEE. The CDR3 bases are TGTGCCAGCAGCGTAGCCTCACAGGGCTACGAGCAGTACTTC. Protein sequence: CASSVASQGYEQYF.

This clonotype was seen ten or more times. The rearrangement links TRBV12-3 or TRBV12-4 to TRBJ1-1; D is perhaps TRBD1 (5 bases). The CDR3 runs 13 residues. Trimming left V 6 bases short and J 1 base short, with 9 bases between. CDR3 DNA sequence: TGTGCCAGCAGAATTCAGGGGAACACTGAAGCTTTCTTT. The encoded protein is CASRIQGNTEAFF.

This clonotype was found many times. V and J are TRBV27 and TRBJ1-6, with a tentative D call TRBD1 (5 bases). V gave up 3 bases and J gave up 5 bases, with 8 bases separating them. Germline values: CDR1 MNHEY, CDR2 SMNVEV (reference sequence). The CDR3 loop spans 14 amino acids. The CDR3 here is CASSFWGDNSPLHF. In DNA, the CDR3 is TGTGCCAGCAGTTTCTGGGGGGATAATTCACCCCTCCACTTT.

This clonotype occurred many times. The genes are TRBV28 and TRBJ1-5; 9 bases are shared with TRBD1. The CDR3 is 16 amino acids. Germline loops: CDR1 MDHEN, CDR2 SYDVKM. V gave up 4 bases and J gave up 4 bases; unmatched junction bases: 8. CDR3 loop: CASSWGTGIVNQPQHF. CDR3 DNA: TGTGCCAGCAGTTGGGGGACAGGGATTGTGAATCAGCCCCAGCATTTT.

In its sample, this clonotype was seen many times. The genes are TRBV6-2 or TRBV6-3 and TRBJ2-7; D is perhaps TRBD2 (5 bases). The CDR3 loop spans 18 amino acids. Trimming took off 2 bases at V and 0 bases at J, with 20 bases between the two ends. Germline CDR1 reads MNHEY; CDR2 reads SVGEGT. The CDR3, as DNA: TGTGCCAGCAGTTACACAGATGAATGGACGGGAAGCTCCTACGAGCAGTACTTC. Amino acid sequence: CASSYTDEWTGSSYEQYF.

The chain employs TRBV12-5 and TRBJ1-5; D might be TRBD1 (5 bases). The germline gives CDR1 LGHNT, CDR2 FRNRAP. The CDR3 has 15 amino acids. Trimming shortened V by 6 bases and J by 0 bases, and 12 bases separated the two germline ends. This chain's CDR3 is CASGYGTFSNQPQHF. In DNA, the CDR3 is TGTGCTAGTGGCTATGGGACGTTTAGCAATCAGCCCCAGCATTTT.

In this sample, this clonotype turned up many times. The V gene is TRBV5-1, the J gene TRBJ2-2, with D possibly TRBD2 on 5 matching bases. Germline V lookup: CDR1 SGHRS, CDR2 YFSETQ. V was clipped by 2 bases and J by 9 bases, with 11 bases between them. This CDR3 has 13 residues. DNA for the CDR3: TGCGCCAGCAGCTTTAGTGGAGGAAGGGAGCTGTTTTTT. It specifies CASSFSGGRELFF.

In this sample, this clonotype turned up once. The chain uses TRBV6-4 and TRBJ1-1; D is ambiguous. The CDR3 extends over 15 amino acids. Looked up from germline, CDR1 is MRHNA and CDR2 is SNTAGT. The germline V and J ends were trimmed by 6 bases and 0 bases, with 14 bases remaining between them. The CDR3 DNA reads as TGTGCCAGCAGGGGCAGGCTCCCTGTGAACACTGAAGCTTTCTTT. Its protein is CASRGRLPVNTEAFF.

This clonotype was counted between two and nine times. The chain carries TRBV5-1 and TRBJ2-7; D may be TRBD2 (5 bases). CDR3 size: 14 residues. V gave up 4 bases and J gave up 6 bases, with 17 bases separating them. Germline lookup yields CDR1 SGHRS and CDR2 YFSETQ. The CDR3 region has the DNA TGCGCCAGCAGCGAGCGGCCCGACACCCGCGAGCAGTACTTC. Protein: CASSERPDTREQYF.

The chain recombines TRBV20-1 with TRBJ1-6, with TRBD1 matching over 8 bases. CDR3 length: 17 residues. The V gene's germline CDR1 is DFQATT and CDR2 SNEGSKA (reference sequence). The junction had 9 bases not matched to a gene; V was cut back by 5 bases and J by 0 bases. CDR3 sequence (DNA): TGCAGTGCTGAAGGGACAGGCCCTAGCTCCTATAATTCACCCCTCCACTTT. It codes for CSAEGTGPSSYNSPLHF.

The chain combines TRBV30 with TRBJ1-2; no clear D. The CDR3 covers 11 residues. In germline, CDR1 is GTSNPN, CDR2 SVGIG (reference sequence). Trimming cost V 3 bases and J 7 bases, with 9 bases left between them. The CDR3 sequence is CAWRMPSGYTF. In nucleotides, the CDR3 is TGTGCCTGGAGGATGCCATCTGGCTACACCTTC.

This clonotype appeared many times. The J gene is TRBJ1-2, the V gene TRBV7-9; 7 bases are shared with TRBD1. J lost 4 bases, V lost 5 bases, and 4 bases had no gene match. The germline V gene encodes CDR1 SEHNR and CDR2 FQNEAQ (reference sequence). This CDR3 spans 13 amino acids. The DNA of the CDR3 is TGTGCCAGCAGCGTGGGACAGAGCTATGGCTACACCTTC. This codes for CASSVGQSYGYTF.

A few counts support this clonotype. J is TRBJ1-1 and V is TRBV7-2, with D possibly TRBD1 on 5 matching bases. CDR3 size: 13 residues. Germline V gene data show CDR1 as SGHTA and CDR2 as FQGNSA. The V end lost 5 bases, the J end lost 7 bases, and 14 bases lay between the germline ends. CDR3 DNA: TGTGCCAGCAGCAGAATCGAGGGGATTGAAGCTTTCTTT. Translated: CASSRIEGIEAFF.

The rearrangement links TRBV7-2 to TRBJ2-2; D not resolved. Between the trimmed V and J ends, which lost 2 bases and 7 bases, there was a span of 8 bases. CDR3 length equals 13 residues. Germline V gene sequence: CDR1 SGHTA, CDR2 FQGNSA. The CDR3 DNA is TGTGCCAGCAGCTTACGAAGGATCGGGGAGCTGTTTTTT. Translation: CASSLRRIGELFF.

This sequence joins TRBV25-1 and TRBJ1-2, with D tentatively TRBD1 (5 bases). The CDR3 length is 14 residues. In germline, CDR1 is MGHDK, CDR2 SYGVNS. Deletions cut 5 bases from V and 2 bases from J, with 12 bases between. Here the CDR3 DNA reads TGTGCCAGCAGTCCCGACAGACTAAACTATGGCTACACCTTC. Protein sequence: CASSPDRLNYGYTF.

Notes on this clonotype: This may stem from a read error, because a much larger clone lies one nucleotide away. This chain links TRBV5-1 with TRBJ2-4; TRBD2 might be the D (6 bases). CDR1 is SGHRS and CDR2 is YFSETQ in the germline V gene. The V gene lost 0 bases and the J gene lost 3 bases, with 13 bases spanning the gap. CDR3 length: 16 amino acids. This chain's CDR3 is CASSLGGVGVKNIQYF. The CDR3 DNA is TGCGCCAGCAGCTTGGGGGGGGTAGGAGTCAAAAACATTCAGTACTTC.

The J gene is TRBJ2-2, the V gene TRBV11-2; 7 bases agree with TRBD2. The germline gives CDR1 SGHAT, CDR2 FQNNGV. The CDR3 is made up of 16 amino acids. After removal of 4 bases from V and 0 bases from J, the junction contained 5 bases not matched to a gene. The CDR3 sequence is CASSSLAVANTGELFF. CDR3 DNA: TGTGCCAGCAGCTCTCTAGCGGTAGCGAACACCGGGGAGCTGTTTTTT.

V is TRBV6-1 and J is TRBJ1-2; no firm D call. There are 15 residues in the CDR3. V was pared by 4 bases and J by 0 bases, with 12 bases between. Germline V gives CDR1 MNHNS, CDR2 SASEGT. CDR3 nucleotide sequence: TGTGCCAGCAGTGGGGGAGGATCCTCTAACTATGGCTACACCTTC. Translated: CASSGGGSSNYGYTF.

This clonotype was found once. The chain combines TRBV6-2 or TRBV6-3 with TRBJ1-1; D is ambiguous. The CDR3 is 17 residues long. Germline CDR1 reads MNHEY; CDR2 reads SVGEGT. Trimming took 2 bases from V and 4 from J, leaving 20 bases between them. The DNA for the CDR3 is TGTGCCAGCAGTTACACGCAGGAGTGGGGTCTTAGCACTGAAGCTTTCTTT. This sequence encodes CASSYTQEWGLSTEAFF.

The table lists this clonotype with many counts. The chain recombines TRBV2 with TRBJ2-5; D is unclear. This CDR3 has 14 amino acids. Trimming shortened V by 10 bases and J by 0 bases, and 15 bases separated the two germline ends. Germline V gives CDR1 SNHLY, CDR2 FYNNEI. The CDR3 reads CATQKTVNQETQYF. DNA for the CDR3: TGTGCCACCCAAAAGACTGTGAACCAAGAGACCCAGTACTTC.